These 4 T cell receptor beta chains originate from one sample sequenced in a study of vaccination and CD4 T cells after COVID-19. Treatment reported: roughly ten-day PBMC culture with coronavirus spike peptide pools or control peptides (ViraFEST assay). With the Oncomine TCR Beta short-read assay, DNA from cultured CD4+ T cells was sequenced. TCRdb itself ran the PCR reads through MiXCR, one entry per CDR3 protein. The sample includes approximately 14,000 distinct CDR3 sequences, roughly 70% seen only once; the top ten take 18%. Their specific antigens are unknown. Input material: CD4+ T cells from blood, cultured in vitro. The receptor set was obtained from a human donor who had recovered from COVID-19.

This clonotype has just a few counts. The chain combines TRBV6-2 or TRBV6-3 with TRBJ1-2; D might be TRBD1 (6 bases). Germline V lookup: CDR1 MNHEY, CDR2 SVGEGT. The length of the CDR3 is 12 residues. V dropped 5 bases and J dropped 5 bases, with 9 bases sitting between them. CDR3 DNA: TGTGCCAGCAGTGAGCAGGGGTATGGCTACACCTTC. This gives the protein CASSEQGYGYTF.

V is TRBV20-1 and J is TRBJ2-7, with D perhaps TRBD1 or TRBD2 (5 bases each). Trimming took 3 bases from V and 2 from J, leaving 8 bases between them. CDR3 length: 12 residues. Germline CDR1 DFQATT, CDR2 SNEGSKA (reference sequence). The DNA for the CDR3 is TGCAGTGCTAGGCCGGGACCCTACGAGCAGTACTTC. This encodes CSARPGPYEQYF.

This chain links TRBV12-3 or TRBV12-4 with TRBJ2-5; no reliable D call. The CDR3 consists of 14 residues. V shed 3 bases and J shed 5 bases, with 13 bases lying between them. CDR3 coding DNA: TGTGCCAGCAGTTTGGCCGCGATCGGTGAGACCCAGTACTTC. This gives the protein CASSLAAIGETQYF.

This clonotype was counted a few times. The chain has TRBV20-1 and TRBJ1-1; D might be TRBD1 (5 bases). From germline, CDR1 is DFQATT and CDR2 SNEGSKA (reference sequence). V lost 6 bases and J lost 1, with 18 bases in between. The CDR3 runs 15 residues. The CDR3 DNA reads TGCAGTGCCCCCACGTTCAGGGCAACGAACACTGAAGCTTTCTTT. Protein sequence: CSAPTFRATNTEAFF.